This T cell receptor (beta chain) is drawn from a study of T cell repertoires in cytomegalovirus infection. This clonotype has more than one count but fewer than ten. The antigen is undetermined. The germline gives CDR1 ENHRY, CDR2 SYGVKD. The V end was cut by 10 bases, the J end by 1 base, with 7 bases between. This CDR3 region has 11 residues. TCRdb reanalysed the reads using MiXCR and keeps one entry per CDR3 protein. Of 450,000 to 600,000 distinct CDR3 sequences listed, roughly a third are singletons. The chain couples TRBV10-3 to TRBJ1-2; D unclear. Here the sequenced sample was cultured PBMCs, taken from culture after CMV antigen stimulation. The clonotype comes from a human donor in good health (CMV status not recorded). Some clones in this sample may be carry-over from other donors' samples. The CDR3: CATRDNYGYTF. The DNA for the CDR3 is TGTGCCACCCGGGATAACTATGGCTACACCTTC.